This record covers a single T cell receptor (beta chain). Its specificity is unknown. These data come from a study of memory CD4+ T cells and cytomegalovirus serostatus. Germline CDR1 reads SNHLY; CDR2 reads FYNNEI. The length of the CDR3 is 13 residues. Deletions cut 5 bases from V and 7 bases from J, with 12 bases between. Findings of the study overall: About 40% of the roughly 160 known CMV-associated TCRbeta sequences appeared in CD4+ memory. CMV serostatus prediction reached median AUC around 0.95, or 0.9 with US-trained model.

This table comes from immunoSEQ multiplex PCR, and its TCRdb copy is limited to in-frame clones, with some not included. The sample shows around 53,000 clones, around four fifths of them seen only once. Single viable CD3+CD4+CD8-CD45RO+ cells were sorted as the memory CD4+ T cells. Serostatus was set by detecting CMV pp150, pp28, p38, p52 IgG. The specimen was memory CD4+ T cells from blood. The sequence derives from an adult in good health and CMV-seropositive. V gene TRBV2 combines with J gene TRBJ1-3; D ambiguous. CDR3 sequence (DNA): TGTGCCAGCAGTTTGACCGGAACGAACACCATATATTTT. Translating gives CASSLTGTNTIYF.